This TCR beta chain appears in the sequencing data of a study of T cells expressing NK-cell markers (dated by TCRdb to the early 2020s). Background for the entire study: About 8 donors provided sorted CD3+CD56+NKG2C+, CD3+CD56+NKG2C- and CD3+CD56-NKG2C+ T-cell subsets, whose TCR beta-chain repertoires were profiled. Sequencing of the libraries produced 2 x 150 bp reads on Illumina HiSeq 2000/2500, MiSeq or NextSeq. Among the eight sequenced donors, seven were HCMV-seropositive and one was HCMV-seronegative. The study sequenced eight donors, all healthy volunteers chosen at random: three men and five women.

To determine HCMV serostatus, a commercial ELISA kit was used to detect HCMV-specific IgG in serum. Ficoll density gradient centrifugation was used to isolate peripheral blood mononuclear cells from blood. Sequencing was carried out with an Illumina HiSeq 2000. TCR beta cDNA libraries were prepared using 5'RACE template switching, which introduced a universal primer site and unique molecular identifiers. Synthesis of cDNA was primed from the TCR beta constant segment and was followed by two consecutive PCR amplification steps. On the study's bioinformatics: MIGEC handled demultiplexing of the reads and grouping by UMI, while MiTCR was used to assemble and quantify clonotypes. To exclude erroneous sequences, only TCR cDNA sequences supported by at least two reads were retained. Downstream repertoire analysis used the tcR package, and clonotypes were matched across fractions by CDR3 nucleotide sequence plus V segment. VDJmatch was used to annotate antigen specificity against VDJdb, with one amino acid substitution allowed in CDR3. Each entry corresponds to one CDR3 protein sequence from reads that TCRdb reprocessed, and DNA is not given. For this entry, the V and J calls and clone size follow TCRdb and not the study's own pipeline. The table kept for this sample lists about 460,000 distinct CDR3 sequences. The ten largest clones take up almost 1.5% of the sample.

Overall study results and their limits: In 5 to 7 donors, the dominant CD3+CD56+NKG2C+ clonotypes were found to rank among the top 10 CD8+ clonotypes and to make up roughly 1.0-7.5% of CD8+ T cells. Whether the expanded NKG2C-expressing T cell clones were specific for HCMV antigens was left unclear. Those dominant clonotypes were again the most abundant among CD3+CD56-NKG2C+ cells in a handful of donors, at roughly 25-65%.

CDR1 and CDR2 are read off the germline V gene (reference sequence) as SEHNR and FQNEAQ. Counted from cysteine to phenylalanine, this CDR3 has 16 amino acids. The DNA is unrecorded. Remarks on this clonotype: There is no known antigen for this receptor.

Material: blood T cells: a sorted CD56 or NKG2C T cell subset, CD4+ or CD8+ T cells, or bulk PBMC T cells (not recorded which). This receptor was taken from a woman aged 45-60 years in good health. Donor details come from another sample of the same person, matched by shared clones. This chain is built from TRBV7-9 and TRBJ1-1; TCRdb indicates TRBD1, and absent DNA this call remains unverified. The CDR3 loop reads CASSLGGAALNTEAFF.